The table lists the clone carrying this T cell receptor (beta chain) with many counts. The data belong to a study of T-cell reconstitution after alpha-beta-depleted transplantation in children. This CDR3 region has 12 residues. V shed 8 bases and J shed 4 bases, with 12 bases lying between them. For TCRbeta, the library was prepared with unique molecular identifiers. TCRdb reanalysed the PCR reads using MiXCR and keeps one entry per CDR3 protein. The table records fewer than 550,000 distinct CDR3 sequences, 10% of them present only once. This chain joins TRBV12-3 or TRBV12-4 and TRBJ2-7; D perhaps matches TRBD1 (5 bases). This material consisted of PBMCs, taken before TCRalphabeta/CD19-depleted stem cell transplant. The source of this sequence is a child aged 2 to 9 with inherited bone marrow failure, due to receive a stem cell transplant. The CDR3 region is CASADSGYEQYF. CDR3 DNA sequence: TGTGCCAGCGCCGACAGTGGGTACGAGCAGTACTTC.